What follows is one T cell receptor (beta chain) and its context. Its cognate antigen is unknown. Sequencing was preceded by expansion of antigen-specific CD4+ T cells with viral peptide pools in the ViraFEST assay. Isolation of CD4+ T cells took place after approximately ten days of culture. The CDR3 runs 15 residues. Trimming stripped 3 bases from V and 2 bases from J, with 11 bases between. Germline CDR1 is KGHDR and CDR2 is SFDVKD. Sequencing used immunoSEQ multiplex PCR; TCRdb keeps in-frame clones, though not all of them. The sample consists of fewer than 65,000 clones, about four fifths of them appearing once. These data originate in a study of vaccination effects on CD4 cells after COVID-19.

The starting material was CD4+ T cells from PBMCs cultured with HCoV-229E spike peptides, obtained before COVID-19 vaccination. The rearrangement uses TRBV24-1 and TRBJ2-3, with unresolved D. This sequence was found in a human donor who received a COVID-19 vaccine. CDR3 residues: CATSDPGKNTDTQYF. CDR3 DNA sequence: TGTGCCACCAGTGATCCTGGAAAGAACACAGATACGCAGTATTTT.